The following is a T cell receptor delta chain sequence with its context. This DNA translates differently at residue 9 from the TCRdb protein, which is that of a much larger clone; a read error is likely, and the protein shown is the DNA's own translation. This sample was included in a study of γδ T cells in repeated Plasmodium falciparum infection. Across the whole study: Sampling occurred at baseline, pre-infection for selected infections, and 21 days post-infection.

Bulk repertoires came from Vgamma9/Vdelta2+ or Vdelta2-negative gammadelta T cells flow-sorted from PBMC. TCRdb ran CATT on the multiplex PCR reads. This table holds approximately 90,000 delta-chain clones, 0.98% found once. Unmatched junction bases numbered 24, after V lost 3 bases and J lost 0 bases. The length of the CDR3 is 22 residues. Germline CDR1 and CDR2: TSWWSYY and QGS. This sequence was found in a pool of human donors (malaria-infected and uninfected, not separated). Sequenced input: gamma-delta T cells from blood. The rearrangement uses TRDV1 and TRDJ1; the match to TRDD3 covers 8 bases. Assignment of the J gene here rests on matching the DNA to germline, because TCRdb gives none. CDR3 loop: CALGDEFSPRTGWGTYTDKLIF. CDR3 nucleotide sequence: TGTGCTCTTGGGGACGAATTCTCCCCCCGCACTGGCTGGGGGACGTACACCGATAAACTCATCTTT.